This T cell receptor (beta chain) was profiled in a study of OX40 agonist ivuxolimab in advanced cancers. Study at large: Six ivuxolimab dose levels, 0.01 to 10 mg/kg, were given intravenously every 2 weeks.

Findings and caveats of the study: There were also nonresponders showing low normalized T-cell clonal expansion.

V was clipped by 6 bases and J by 4 bases; unmatched bases: 12. Per the germline V gene, CDR1 is MNHEY and CDR2 is SMNVEV (reference sequence). The CDR3 spans 16 residues. Clones were sequenced by immunoSEQ multiplex PCR, and TCRdb holds only the in-frame ones, with some missing. The sample consists of approximately 81,000 clones, over 70% of them appearing once. Of note for this clone: The target antigen is unknown.

People who had autoimmune disease history or systemic immunosuppression were excluded. The origin of this receptor is an adult with an advanced solid tumor such as melanoma, head and neck, liver or kidney cancer. The genes are TRBV27 and TRBJ2-7; 10 positions agree with TRBD1. The input for sequencing was CD4+ or CD8+ T cells sorted from blood, taken in a trial of the OX40 agonist ivuxolimab. The CDR3 DNA reads as TGTGCCAGCAGCAGTACCGGACAGGGGGATCTATACGAGCAGTACTTC. Translated: CASSSTGQGDLYEQYF.